The source of this T cell receptor beta chain is a study of blood T cells in healthy people across ages. The CDR3 loop spans 15 amino acids. From germline, CDR1 is MGHRA and CDR2 YSYEKL. V shed 3 bases, J shed 0 bases, and the junction held 5 bases outside the gene matches. PCR was performed a second time for about 7 to 12 cycles using a sample-barcoded 5' primer and a J-beta primer mix. TCRdb re-called the 5' RACE reads through MiXCR, storing one row per CDR3 protein. The sample lists roughly 500,000 distinct CDR3 sequences, less than 25% seen once, with just over 8.5% in the top ten. The same specimen was also included in a second study, on T cells of mothers and their children. That report notes: Related mother-child pairs shared marginally more repertoire than unrelated pairs, though not significantly.

Sequenced sample: blood. The sequence came from a boy aged 10-17 years in good health. The chain carries TRBV4-1 and TRBJ2-7, with 7 bases identical to TRBD1. In DNA form, the CDR3 reads TGCGCCAGCAGCCAGGGGCAGGGGGACTCCTACGAGCAGTACTTC. This encodes CASSQGQGDSYEQYF.